This T cell receptor beta chain was captured by sequencing in a study of Graves' ophthalmopathy and Graves' hyperthyroidism. The germline CDR1 and CDR2 sequences are KGHDR and SFDVKD. CDR3 length equals 15 residues. This clonotype appeared a few times. The target antigen is unknown. A junction boundary mismatches the germline segment, possibly from a read error. The TCR beta CDR3 regions underwent amplification from RNA transcripts. In the first round, RT-PCR was carried out with HTBI primers, and a multiplex PCR formed the second round. Each CDR3 protein gets one entry after TCRdb re-called the multiplex PCR reads with MiXCR. The sample records around 1,000,000 distinct CDR3 sequences, around a third being singletons. General study results and limits: Blood shared most expanded thyroid clonotypes above 0.001 frequency.

The source material was peripheral blood or thyroid tissue (not recorded which). The receptor was isolated from an adult man with Graves' hyperthyroidism. The chain combines TRBV24-1 with TRBJ2-5; D is unclear. CDR3 sequence: CASSFAGRPSETQYF. DNA for the CDR3: TGTGCCAGCAGTTTTGCCGGACGACCTTCAGAGACCCAGTACTTC.